Shown below are 24 T cell receptor beta chains from a single sample sequenced in a study of blood T cell repertoires in COVID-19. The assay was immunoSEQ multiplex PCR, and TCRdb's table has in-frame clones only and misses some. Among around 260,000 clones listed, 83% were seen once. Sequencing was done on a sample of peripheral blood. All receptors derive from a man between 60 and 75 years old who had recovered from COVID-19.

This clone appeared once. This sequence joins TRBV3-1 (or the pseudogene TRBV3-2) and TRBJ1-3, with D hard to call. CDR1 LGHDT and CDR2 YNNKEL come from the germline V gene (reference sequence). There are 15 residues in the CDR3. The V gene lost 1 base and the J gene lost 3 bases, with 10 bases spanning the gap. DNA of the CDR3: TGTGCCAGCAGCCAAGCAATGGCGGGTGGAAACACCATATATTTT. Residues: CASSQAMAGGNTIYF.

This clone was counted at least ten times. The rearrangement joins TRBV12-3 or TRBV12-4 to TRBJ1-2, with TRBD1 matching over 7 bases. V dropped 4 bases and J dropped 5; count of bases not matched to a gene: 4. This CDR3 is 13 amino acids long. CDR3 nucleotides: TGTGCCAGCAGTTCACAGGGGTATTATGGCTACACCTTC. It codes for CASSSQGYYGYTF.

V and J are TRBV3-1 (or the pseudogene TRBV3-2) and TRBJ2-2, with D possibly TRBD2 on 5 matching bases. The CDR3 length is 11 residues. Germline lookup yields CDR1 LGHDT and CDR2 YNNKEL (reference sequence). V was pared by 8 bases and J by 8 bases, with 9 bases between. The CDR3 protein is CASRGLGELFF. In DNA form, the CDR3 reads TGTGCCAGCCGGGGTTTGGGGGAGCTGTTTTTT.

The rearrangement links TRBV11-2 to TRBJ1-5; D unresolved. V gave up 1 base and J gave up 0 bases, with 13 bases separating them. The germline gives CDR1 SGHAT, CDR2 FQNNGV. CDR3 length: 17 amino acids. The CDR3 loop is CASSLVGEGNSNQPQHF. CDR3 DNA: TGTGCCAGCAGCTTAGTCGGGGAGGGCAATAGCAATCAGCCCCAGCATTTT. The complete variable domain, with remaining parts taken from reference TRBV11-2 and TRBJ1-5, reads EAGVAQSPRYKIIEKRQSVAFWCNPISGHATLYWYQQILGQGPKLLIQFQNNGVVDDSQLPKDRFSAERLKGVDSTLKIQPAKLEDSAVYLCASSLVGEGNSNQPQHFGDGTRLSIL.

V gene TRBV18 combines with J gene TRBJ2-1; 7 nucleotides agree with TRBD1. The germline V gene has CDR1 KGHSH and CDR2 LQKENI. The CDR3 extends over 15 amino acids. Trimming cost V 4 bases and J 6 bases; bases outside gene matches: 9. CDR3 sequence: CASSLTGTATNEQFF. The CDR3, as DNA: TGTGCCAGCTCACTTACCGGGACAGCGACCAATGAGCAGTTCTTC.

The chain employs TRBV5-1 and TRBJ1-5; a possible D gene is TRBD1 (6 bases). This CDR3 contains 14 residues. V was pared by 4 bases and J by 3 bases, with 11 bases between. Germline CDR1 is SGHRS and CDR2 is YFSETQ. CDR3 nucleotide sequence: TGCGCCAGCAGCACCGGACAGAACAATCAGCCCCAGCATTTT. Translating it yields CASSTGQNNQPQHF.

The sample holds one count of this clone. The chain employs TRBV30 and TRBJ2-5; 8 bases agree with TRBD2. Germline-derived CDR1 and CDR2 are GTSNPN and SVGIG (reference sequence). The CDR3 totals 13 residues. The V gene end was trimmed by 4 bases and the J gene end by 3 bases; junction bases not matched to a gene: 4. CDR3 loop: CAWKGGGKETQYF. In DNA form, the CDR3 reads TGTGCCTGGAAGGGCGGGGGGAAAGAGACCCAGTACTTC.

This clone was detected a few times. The chain carries TRBV2 and TRBJ1-6; D unresolved. CDR1 is SNHLY, CDR2 FYNNEI, per germline. The CDR3 runs to 13 residues. Deletions cut 10 bases from V and 5 bases from J, with 12 bases between. CDR3 sequence (DNA): TGTGCCACCAAGCCCTCAAATAATTCACCCCTCCACTTT. Protein sequence: CATKPSNNSPLHF. Looking up the rest from reference TRBV2 and TRBJ1-6 gives the full variable domain: EPEVTQTPSHQVTQMGQEVILRCVPISNHLYFYWYRQILGQKVEFLVSFYNNEISEKSEIFDDQFSVERPDGSNFTLKIRSTKLEDSAMYFCATKPSNNSPLHFGNGTRLTVT.

V is TRBV28 and J is TRBJ1-5, with D possibly matching TRBD1 (6 bases). The CDR3 is 14 amino acids. Trimming pared 5 bases from V and 2 bases from J, leaving 10 bases between. Germline V gene lookup returns CDR1 MDHEN and CDR2 SYDVKM. CDR3 in DNA: TGTGCCAGCAGTCCCAACAGGGGCAATCAGCCCCAGCATTTT. Amino acids: CASSPNRGNQPQHF.

J is TRBJ2-1 and V is TRBV5-6; TRBD1 matches at 8 bases. The length of the CDR3 is 15 residues. Trimming at V came to 4 bases and at J to 4 bases, leaving 7 bases not matched to a gene. Germline-derived CDR1 and CDR2 are SGHDT and YYEEEE. CDR3 coding DNA: TGTGCCAGCAGCCTCCGGGACAGGAAGTACAATGAGCAGTTCTTC. As protein: CASSLRDRKYNEQFF.

The V and J genes are TRBV11-2 and TRBJ2-7; TRBD2 agrees at 9 bases. The CDR3 is made up of 15 amino acids. Germline-derived CDR1 and CDR2 are SGHAT and FQNNGV. After removal of 5 bases from V and 6 bases from J, the junction contained 11 bases not matched to a gene. The CDR3 reads CASSGPLAGRGEQYF. Written as DNA, the CDR3 is TGTGCCAGCAGCGGGCCTCTAGCGGGGAGGGGCGAGCAGTACTTC.

The CDR3: CASSSRSDTIYF. CDR3 DNA sequence: TGTGCCAGCAGTTCCCGGTCGGACACCATATATTTT. The rearrangement joins TRBV6-6 to TRBJ1-3, with no clear D. The CDR3 has 12 residues. Germline values: CDR1 MNHNY, CDR2 SVGAGI (reference sequence). V lost 4 bases to trimming and J lost 8 bases, with 9 bases between them.

The chain links TRBV7-9 to TRBJ1-1; D is unclear. Trimming took 10 bases from V and 8 from J, leaving 17 bases between them. The CDR3 covers 12 residues. From germline, CDR1 is SEHNR and CDR2 FQNEAQ (reference sequence). The CDR3 here is CANKNADLEAFF. For the CDR3, the DNA is TGTGCCAACAAAAACGCGGACTTGGAAGCTTTCTTT.

The genes are TRBV3-1 (or the pseudogene TRBV3-2) and TRBJ2-7; D unresolved. The CDR3 has 15 residues. Trimming took 3 bases from V and 10 from J, leaving 22 bases between them. Germline assignment: CDR1 LGHDT and CDR2 YNNKEL (reference sequence). This CDR3 is CASSHARGFASEQYF. In DNA, the CDR3 is TGTGCCAGCAGCCACGCGCGCGGTTTCGCATCGGAACAGTACTTC.

The chain has TRBV19 and TRBJ2-6; 8 nucleotides match TRBD1. Germline-derived CDR1 and CDR2 are LNHDA and SQIVND (reference sequence). J was trimmed by 2 bases and V by 5 bases; bases with no gene match: 14. The CDR3 is 19 residues long. CDR3 coding DNA: TGTGCCAGTAGTGCCGCCCTTGGACAGGGCGTAGCTGGGGCCAACGTCCTGACTTTC. Protein sequence: CASSAALGQGVAGANVLTF.

This clone was found once. The chain joins TRBV4-1 to TRBJ2-5; 8 positions agree with TRBD1. The CDR3 covers 16 residues. V lost 1 base and J lost 4; bases outside the gene matches: 8. CDR1 is MGHRA, CDR2 YSYEKL, per germline. The CDR3 region has the DNA TGCGCCAGCAGCCAAGGTCGGGGACAGGTCATAGAGACCCAGTACTTC. It codes for CASSQGRGQVIETQYF.

This clone showed up just a few times. The chain has TRBV19 and TRBJ2-7; 7 nucleotides line up with TRBD2. Germline V lookup: CDR1 LNHDA, CDR2 SQIVND (reference sequence). The trim removed 6 bases at V and 2 bases at J, leaving 10 bases unmatched. This CDR3 spans 15 amino acids. CDR3 loop: CASRHLAEQTYEQYF. Here the CDR3 DNA reads TGTGCCAGTAGGCACCTAGCGGAGCAGACCTACGAGCAGTACTTC.

This chain links TRBV6-6 with TRBJ2-1; D may be TRBD2 (5 bases). From germline, CDR1 is MNHNY and CDR2 SVGAGI (reference sequence). V was clipped by 4 bases and J by 0 bases, with 13 bases between them. The CDR3 length is 16 residues. CDR3 in DNA: TGTGCCAGCAGTTCCTTGGTAGGGAGCTCCTACAATGAGCAGTTCTTC. As protein: CASSSLVGSSYNEQFF.

The rearrangement links TRBV12-5 to TRBJ2-3, with TRBD2 matching over 9 bases. Germline V gene data show CDR1 as LGHNT and CDR2 as FRNRAP. The length of the CDR3 is 15 residues. Losses at the gene ends were 5 bases for V and 6 bases for J; bases not matched to a gene: 9. The CDR3 loop is CASGASGGICDTQYF. The CDR3 DNA follows: TGTGCTAGTGGTGCCAGCGGGGGGATTTGCGATACGCAGTATTTT.

J is TRBJ2-5 and V is TRBV6-5; a possible D gene is TRBD1 (5 bases). V dropped 5 bases and J dropped 1 base, with 11 bases sitting between them. The CDR3 contains 14 residues. Germline CDR1 MNHEY, CDR2 SVGAGI. Here the CDR3 reads CASSPHRIQETQYF. CDR3 bases: TGTGCCAGCAGTCCCCACAGGATCCAAGAGACCCAGTACTTC.

The CDR3 protein is CASSIGFRDSGRGTEAFF. In nucleotides, the CDR3 is TGTGCCAGTAGTATTGGGTTTCGGGACAGCGGCAGGGGGACTGAAGCTTTCTTT. The V and J genes are TRBV19 and TRBJ1-1; the match to TRBD1 covers 7 bases. Germline values: CDR1 LNHDA, CDR2 SQIVND (reference sequence). The CDR3 runs 18 residues. The V segment lost 3 bases and the J segment 5 bases; nucleotides outside the gene matches: 18.

The V call is TRBV19, the J call TRBJ2-7; 7 nucleotides align to TRBD2. CDR3 size: 16 residues. The J segment lost 6 bases and the V segment lost 4 bases, leaving 15 bases of the junction unmatched. Germline lookup yields CDR1 LNHDA and CDR2 SQIVND (reference sequence). CDR3 loop: CASSTPRPGGRGEQYF. CDR3 nucleotide sequence: TGTGCCAGTAGTACCCCACGGCCGGGAGGCCGAGGCGAGCAGTACTTC.

The chain joins TRBV5-1 to TRBJ1-5; 7 bases are a match to TRBD1. The CDR3 runs 15 residues. Per germline, CDR1 SGHRS and CDR2 YFSETQ. The junction had 5 bases not matched to a gene; V was cut back by 0 bases and J by 5 bases. CDR3 in amino acids: CASSLGDRADQPQHF. CDR3 sequence (DNA): TGCGCCAGCAGCTTGGGCGACAGGGCGGATCAGCCCCAGCATTTT. Full variable domain (rest looked up from reference TRBV5-1 and TRBJ1-5): KAGVTQTPRYLIKTRGQQVTLSCSPISGHRSVSWYQQTPGQGLQFLFEYFSETQRNKGNFPGRFSGRQFSNSRSEMNVSTLELGDSALYLCASSLGDRADQPQHFGDGTRLSIL.

J is TRBJ2-2 and V is TRBV21-1; TRBD2 was called by the table and not checked on the DNA. TRBV21-1 represents a pseudogene. The CDR3 loop spans 19 amino acids. In nucleotides, the CDR3 is TGTGCCAGCAGCAAAGACCCTCGGGGACTCCTATTGAACACCGGGGAGCTGTTTTTT. Translating gives CASSKDPRGLLLNTGELFF.